The 9 T cell receptor beta chains below all came from one sample that was sequenced in a study of a mutant IDH1 vaccine in newly diagnosed glioma. TCRdb's copy holds only in-frame clones and misses some; the assay was immunoSEQ multiplex PCR. The data contain just over 80,000 clones, 65% to 90% of them singletons. Their target antigens are unknown. Time point noted: week 23, last vaccination. The vaccine gave 300 ug of a 20-mer mutant IDH1 peptide subcutaneously per dose. The material sequenced was PBMCs, taken from a glioma patient whose treatment included an IDH1 peptide vaccine. These receptors all come from a man between 25 and 39 years old with glioma. Some clones in this sample may be carry-over from other donors' samples.

This clone has only one observation. The chain has TRBV5-4 and TRBJ1-2; 7 bases fit TRBD1. CDR1 is SGHNT, CDR2 YYREEE, per germline (reference sequence). With V trimmed by 2 bases and J by 2 bases, 6 bases remained unmatched. This CDR3 is 15 amino acids long. Here the CDR3 reads CASSLPDRVNYGYTF. For the CDR3, the DNA is TGTGCCAGCAGCTTACCTGACAGGGTGAACTATGGCTACACCTTC. The full variable domain, completed using reference TRBV5-4 and TRBJ1-2, is ETGVTQSPTHLIKTRGQQVTLRCSSQSGHNTVSWYQQALGQGPQFIFQYYREEENGRGNFPPRFSGLQFPNYSSELNVNALELDDSALYLCASSLPDRVNYGYTFGSGTRLTVV.

This clone appeared a single time. The V gene is TRBV10-3, the J gene TRBJ2-5, with TRBD1 matching over 9 bases. The DNA end is more similar to TRBJ2-7, so the J call may be wrong. Germline CDR1 ENHRY, CDR2 SYGVKD. This CDR3 contains 14 residues. DNA for the CDR3: TGTGCCATCAGTGAGCGGGACAGGGACGTCGAGCAGTACTTC. Protein product: CAISERDRDVEQYF.

This rearrangement joins TRBV5-8 to TRBJ1-4; no definite D call. The CDR3 has 16 residues. V was cut by 4 bases and J by 5 bases, with 18 bases left in between. Germline CDR1 SGHTS, CDR2 YDEGEE. The DNA of the CDR3 is TGTGCCAGCAGCCCCTTACACGGAAAAGAGAATGAAAAACTGTTTTTT. Its translation is CASSPLHGKENEKLFF.

This clone was recorded once. The chain employs TRBV9 and TRBJ2-1; D unclear. Germline-derived CDR1 and CDR2 are SGDLS and YYNGEE. This CDR3 region has 13 residues. Trimming pared 0 bases from V and 9 bases from J, leaving 10 bases between. CDR3 bases: TGTGCCAGCAGCGTAGCGATGGAAGGTGAGCAGTTCTTC. This codes for CASSVAMEGEQFF.

CDR3 loop: CASSPGISSYEQYF. The DNA for the CDR3 is TGTGCCAGCAGCCCTGGCATTAGCTCCTACGAGCAGTACTTC. The chain employs TRBV7-9 and TRBJ2-7; D remains ambiguous. The germline gives CDR1 SEHNR, CDR2 FQNEAQ (reference sequence). Trimming shortened V by 5 bases and J by 0 bases, and 11 bases separated the two germline ends. The CDR3 covers 14 residues.

J is TRBJ2-1 and V is TRBV7-2, with 13 bases aligning to TRBD2. V was clipped by 5 bases and J by 4 bases; unmatched bases: 2. CDR1 and CDR2 (germline): SGHTA, FQGNSA. The CDR3 has 15 amino acids. The CDR3 here is CASSTSGRAYNEQFF. The CDR3, as DNA: TGTGCCAGCAGCACTAGCGGGAGGGCGTACAATGAGCAGTTCTTC.

This clone was seen only a few times. The sample holds other DNA sequences that translate to the same CDR3. The chain employs TRBV9 and TRBJ2-5; D ambiguous. In germline, CDR1 is SGDLS, CDR2 YYNGEE. CDR3 length: 12 residues. Trimming took off 0 bases at V and 4 bases at J, with 4 bases between the two ends. The CDR3 loop is CASSVGGETQYF. The DNA of the CDR3 is TGTGCCAGCAGCGTAGGGGGAGAGACCCAGTACTTC.

The chain employs TRBV28 and TRBJ1-6, with D hard to call. Germline V gives CDR1 MDHEN, CDR2 SYDVKM. Trimming removed 6 bases at V and 10 bases at J, with 16 bases between. CDR3 length equals 14 residues. CDR3 nucleotides: TGTGCCAGCAGCTCATCATCCCTATACTCACCCCTCCACTTT. Its translation: CASSSSSLYSPLHF.

The rearrangement uses TRBV4-1 and TRBJ2-3, with TRBD2 as a possible D gene (6 bases). Germline CDR1 MGHRA, CDR2 YSYEKL. The CDR3 loop spans 19 amino acids. Trimming removed 4 bases at V and 4 bases at J, with 27 bases between. CDR3 sequence: CASSPYPPGWEAQPDTQYF. CDR3 sequence (DNA): TGCGCCAGCAGCCCCTACCCTCCGGGATGGGAGGCACAACCAGATACGCAGTATTTT.